This TCR beta chain appears in the sequencing data of a study of cytomegalovirus exposure and HLA in healthy donors. Germline V gene sequence: CDR1 MNHGY, CDR2 SAAAGT. CDR3 length: 20 amino acids. Trimming cost V 1 base and J 4 bases; bases outside gene matches: 14. Amplification used 60 Vbeta primers and 13 Jbeta primers. The assay was immunoSEQ multiplex PCR, and TCRdb's table has in-frame clones only and misses some. This sample's table reports 120,000 to 150,000 clones. The chain carries TRBV6-8 and TRBJ2-7, with 15 bases lining up with TRBD2. Sequenced material: PBMCs. The origin of this receptor is a woman under 30 in good health and CMV-seronegative. In DNA form, the CDR3 reads TGTGCCAGCAGTTACTTAGGAGGACTAGCGGGAGGGCGGGTCCTATACGAGCAGTACGTC. It specifies CASSYLGGLAGGRVLYEQYV.